This T cell receptor (beta chain) was documented in a study of beta chain features in type 1 diabetes. Study-level points and caveats: A possible short-template PCR bias applies equally to patients and controls. Moderate yet significant TCRB CDR3 shortening was seen in Type 1 diabetes patients in all four CD4+ subsets.

The single heparinised draw taken from each donor contained roughly 100 mL of blood on average. Since all of the isolated RNA was reverse transcribed, expressed TCRB transcripts were what got sequenced. The method was immunoSEQ multiplex PCR; TCRdb's version includes in-frame clones alone and lacks a portion of them. This sample has roughly 290,000 clones, with over 14% found just once. V was pared by 7 bases and J by 6 bases, with 9 bases of the junction left unmatched. The CDR3 totals 14 residues. Germline V CDR1 and CDR2: SNHLY, FYNNEI. As for this clone: The antigen is not known.

This chain joins TRBV2 and TRBJ1-1; 9 positions match TRBD1. The TCR comes from a young man with type 1 diabetes. The sample was naive CD4+ T cells from blood. CDR3 loop: CASTPGQGVAEAFF. Here the CDR3 DNA reads TGTGCCAGCACCCCGGGACAGGGCGTCGCTGAAGCTTTCTTT.